This is a list of T cell receptor beta chains from one sample in a study of T cell repertoires in cytomegalovirus infection. TCRdb re-derived calls from the reads in MiXCR, one entry per CDR3 protein. The sample carries around 530,000 distinct CDR3 sequences, 16% recorded once. Sequencing was carried out using CD8+ T cells from PBMCs. The receptors originated from a human donor in good health (CMV status not recorded). Some clones in this sample may be carry-over from other donors' samples. Each CDR3 is given with its conserved first and last residue. A D gene is named only where the DNA matches it firmly. A row's size may be missing; if present it is once, few, many or a size class.

CDR3: CASAEGTGRNEQFF
DNA: TGTGCCAGCGCCGAAGGGACAGGGAGAAATGAGCAGTTCTTC
V: TRBV6-1
D: TRBD1
J: TRBJ2-1
size: NA

CDR3: CASTSYTGELFF
DNA: TGTGCCAGCACAAGCTACACCGGGGAGCTGTTTTTT
V: TRBV6-5
D: NA
J: TRBJ2-2
size: few

CDR3: CASNFDSKETQYF
DNA: TGTGCCTCGAACTTCGATTCGAAAGAGACCCAGTACTTC
V: TRBV10-3
D: NA
J: TRBJ2-5
size: few

CDR3: CASSLMDSNTGELFF
DNA: TGTGCCAGCAGCTTAATGGACAGTAACACCGGGGAGCTGTTTTTT
V: TRBV7-3
D: NA
J: TRBJ2-2
size: many

CDR3: CASSESTRGVFGYTF
DNA: TGCGCCAGCAGTGAGTCGACTCGAGGTGTCTTTGGCTACACCTTC
V: TRBV10-2
D: NA
J: TRBJ1-2
size: many

CDR3: CASSLDRGLGEQYF
DNA: TGCGCCAGCAGCTTGGACAGGGGGCTCGGCGAGCAGTACTTC
V: TRBV5-1
D: TRBD1
J: TRBJ2-7
size: NA

CDR3: CASSRQLFRENTEAFF
DNA: TGTGCCAGCAGCCGACAGTTGTTTAGGGAGAACACTGAAGCTTTCTTT
V: TRBV7-9
D: NA
J: TRBJ1-1
size: many

CDR3: CASSLAQTDTQYF
DNA: TGTGCCAGCAGCTTAGCGCAAACAGATACGCAGTATTTT
V: TRBV7-6
D: NA
J: TRBJ2-3
size: many

CDR3: CASSLSPAQPQHF
DNA: TGTGCCAGCAGTTTAAGTCCAGCCCAGCCCCAGCATTTT
V: TRBV28
D: NA
J: TRBJ1-5
size: many

CDR3: CATWAPRESGLAQPGRETQYF
DNA: TGTGCCACCTGGGCCCCAAGGGAGTCTGGACTAGCGCAACCTGGCCGCGAGACCCAGTACTTC
V: TRBV15
D: TRBD2
J: TRBJ2-5
size: many

CDR3: CASSLGQVGLSPLHF
DNA: TGTGCCAGCAGTCTCGGACAGGTCGGACTCTCACCCCTCCACTTT
V: TRBV27
D: TRBD1
J: TRBJ1-6
size: once

CDR3: CSARDIKQLRLYEQYF
DNA: TGCAGTGCTAGAGATATTAAACAGCTGAGACTTTACGAGCAGTACTTC
V: TRBV20-1
D: NA
J: TRBJ2-7
size: NA

CDR3: CASSRSRVDEQFF
DNA: TGTGCCAGCAGTAGATCCAGGGTGGATGAGCAGTTCTTC
V: TRBV27
D: NA
J: TRBJ2-1
size: NA

CDR3: CASSPLDGSGSIFF
DNA: TGTGCCAGCAGCCCGTTGGATGGCAGCGGGAGCATTTTCTTC
V: TRBV11-2
D: TRBD2
J: TRBJ2-1
size: NA

CDR3: CASSLGLLNEQFF
DNA: TGTGCCAGCAGCTTGGGGCTTCTCAATGAGCAGTTCTTC
V: TRBV5-6
D: NA
J: TRBJ2-1
size: NA

CDR3: CSAFVGEGRAFF
DNA: TGCAGTGCTTTCGTGGGGGAGGGTCGAGCTTTCTTT
V: TRBV20-1
D: NA
J: TRBJ1-1
size: NA

CDR3: CASSLVYRYQETQYF
DNA: TGTGCCAGCAGCTTAGTCTACAGGTACCAAGAGACCCAGTACTTC
V: TRBV11-2
D: NA
J: TRBJ2-5
size: few